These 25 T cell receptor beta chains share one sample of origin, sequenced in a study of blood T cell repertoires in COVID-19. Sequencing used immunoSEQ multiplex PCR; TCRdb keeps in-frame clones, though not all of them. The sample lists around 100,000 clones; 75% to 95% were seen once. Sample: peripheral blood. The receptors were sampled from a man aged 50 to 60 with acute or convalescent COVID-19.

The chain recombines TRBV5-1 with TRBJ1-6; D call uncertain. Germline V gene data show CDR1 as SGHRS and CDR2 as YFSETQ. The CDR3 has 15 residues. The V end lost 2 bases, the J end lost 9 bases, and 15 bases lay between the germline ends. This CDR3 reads CASSLSAGILSPLHF. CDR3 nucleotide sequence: TGCGCCAGCAGCTTATCGGCAGGTATCCTTTCACCCCTCCACTTT.

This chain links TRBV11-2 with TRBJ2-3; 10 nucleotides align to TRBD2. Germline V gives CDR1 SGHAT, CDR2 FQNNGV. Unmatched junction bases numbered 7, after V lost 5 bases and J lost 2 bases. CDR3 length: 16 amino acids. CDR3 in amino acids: CASSLRTSGYTDTQYF. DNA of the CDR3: TGTGCCAGCAGCCTTAGGACTAGCGGTTACACAGATACGCAGTATTTT.

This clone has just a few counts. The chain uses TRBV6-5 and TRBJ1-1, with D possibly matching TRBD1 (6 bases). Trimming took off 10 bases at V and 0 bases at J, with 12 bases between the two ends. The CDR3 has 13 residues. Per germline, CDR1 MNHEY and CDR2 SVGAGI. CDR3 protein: CATQGNMNTEAFF. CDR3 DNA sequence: TGTGCCACCCAGGGGAACATGAACACTGAAGCTTTCTTT.

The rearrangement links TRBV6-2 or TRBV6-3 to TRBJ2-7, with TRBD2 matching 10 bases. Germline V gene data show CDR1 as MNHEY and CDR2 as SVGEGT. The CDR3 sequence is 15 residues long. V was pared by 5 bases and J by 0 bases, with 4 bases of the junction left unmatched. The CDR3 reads CASSRLAGASYEQYF. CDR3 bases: TGTGCCAGCAGTCGGCTAGCGGGAGCCTCCTACGAGCAGTACTTC.

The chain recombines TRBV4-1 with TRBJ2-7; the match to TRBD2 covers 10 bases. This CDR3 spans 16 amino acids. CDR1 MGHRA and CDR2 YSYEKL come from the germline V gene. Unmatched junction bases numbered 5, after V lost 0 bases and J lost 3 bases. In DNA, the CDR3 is TGCGCCAGCAGCCAAGACGAGCGGGAGGGCCACTACGAGCAGTACTTC. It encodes CASSQDEREGHYEQYF.

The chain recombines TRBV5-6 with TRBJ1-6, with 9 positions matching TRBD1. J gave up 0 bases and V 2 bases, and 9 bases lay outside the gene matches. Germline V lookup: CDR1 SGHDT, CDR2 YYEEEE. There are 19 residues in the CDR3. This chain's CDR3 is CASSLGTGPQSSYNSPLHF. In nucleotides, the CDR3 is TGTGCCAGCAGCTTAGGGACAGGGCCCCAGAGCTCCTATAATTCACCCCTCCACTTT.

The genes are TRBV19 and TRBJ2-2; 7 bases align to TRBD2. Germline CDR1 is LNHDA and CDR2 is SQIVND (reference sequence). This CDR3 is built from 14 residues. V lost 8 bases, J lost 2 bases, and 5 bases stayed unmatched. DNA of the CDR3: TGTGCCAGTCGGCGGGAGAGCAACACCGGGGAGCTGTTTTTT. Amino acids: CASRRESNTGELFF.

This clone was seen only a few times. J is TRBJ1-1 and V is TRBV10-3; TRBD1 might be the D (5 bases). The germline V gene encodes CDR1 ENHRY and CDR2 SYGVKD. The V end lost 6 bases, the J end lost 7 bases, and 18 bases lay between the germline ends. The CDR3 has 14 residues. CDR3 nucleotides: TGTGCCATCAGACCCTCGGGGGGAAGGGATGAAGCTTTCTTT. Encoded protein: CAIRPSGGRDEAFF.

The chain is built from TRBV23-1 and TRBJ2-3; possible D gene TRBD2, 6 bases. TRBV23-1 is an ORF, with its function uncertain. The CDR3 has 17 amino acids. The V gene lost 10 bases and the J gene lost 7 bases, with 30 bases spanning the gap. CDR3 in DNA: TGCGCCACCGGTGGAGCCGGGAGACACGCCCGAGACTATACGCAGTATTTT. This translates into CATGGAGRHARDYTQYF.

CDR3 protein: CASSQGSGSTDTQYF. As DNA, the CDR3 is TGTGCCAGCTCCCAAGGGAGCGGGAGCACAGATACGCAGTATTTT. This chain links TRBV3-1 (or the pseudogene TRBV3-2) with TRBJ2-3; D is perhaps TRBD2 (6 bases). The CDR3 runs to 15 residues. The ends were cut back, 8 bases at V and 0 bases at J, with 15 bases in the middle. Looked up from germline, CDR1 is LGHDT and CDR2 is YNNKEL (reference sequence).

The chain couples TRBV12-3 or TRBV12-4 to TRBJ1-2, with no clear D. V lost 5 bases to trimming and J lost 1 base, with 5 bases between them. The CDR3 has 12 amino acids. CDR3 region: CASSRGNYGYTF. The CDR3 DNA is TGTGCCAGCAGTCGGGGTAACTATGGCTACACCTTC.

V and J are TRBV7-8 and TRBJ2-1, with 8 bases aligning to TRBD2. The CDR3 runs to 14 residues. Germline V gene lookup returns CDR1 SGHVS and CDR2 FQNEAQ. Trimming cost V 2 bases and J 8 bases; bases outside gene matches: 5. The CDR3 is CASSLNAGGHEQFF. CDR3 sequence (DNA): TGTGCCAGCAGCTTAAATGCGGGAGGCCATGAGCAGTTCTTC.

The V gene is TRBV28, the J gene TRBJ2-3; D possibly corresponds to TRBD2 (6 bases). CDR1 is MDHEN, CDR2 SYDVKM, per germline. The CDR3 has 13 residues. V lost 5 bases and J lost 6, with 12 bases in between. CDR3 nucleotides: TGTGCCAGCAGTCTTGGAGGGCTGGATACGCAGTATTTT. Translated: CASSLGGLDTQYF.

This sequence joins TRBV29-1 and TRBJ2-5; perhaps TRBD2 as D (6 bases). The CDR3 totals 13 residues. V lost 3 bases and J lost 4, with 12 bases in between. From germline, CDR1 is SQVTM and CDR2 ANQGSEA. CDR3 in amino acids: CSVEKGRGETQYF. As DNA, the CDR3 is TGCAGCGTTGAGAAAGGGCGGGGAGAGACCCAGTACTTC.

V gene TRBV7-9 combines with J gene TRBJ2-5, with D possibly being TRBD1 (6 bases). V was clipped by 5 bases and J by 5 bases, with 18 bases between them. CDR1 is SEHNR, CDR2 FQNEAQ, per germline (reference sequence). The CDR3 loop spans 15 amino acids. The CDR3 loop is CASSTYNREEETQYF. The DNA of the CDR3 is TGTGCCAGCAGCACCTACAACAGGGAAGAGGAGACCCAGTACTTC.

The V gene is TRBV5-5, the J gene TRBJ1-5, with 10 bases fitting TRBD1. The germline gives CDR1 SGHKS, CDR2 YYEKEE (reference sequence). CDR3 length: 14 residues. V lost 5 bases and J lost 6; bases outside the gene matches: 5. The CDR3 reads CASSSTGGGQPQHF. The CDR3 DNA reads TGTGCCAGCAGTTCGACAGGGGGCGGTCAGCCCCAGCATTTT.

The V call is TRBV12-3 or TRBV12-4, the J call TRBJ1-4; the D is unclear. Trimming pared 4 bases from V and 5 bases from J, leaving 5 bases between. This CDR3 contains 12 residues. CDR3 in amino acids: CASSSYNEKLFF. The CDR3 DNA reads TGTGCCAGCAGTTCCTACAATGAAAAACTGTTTTTT.

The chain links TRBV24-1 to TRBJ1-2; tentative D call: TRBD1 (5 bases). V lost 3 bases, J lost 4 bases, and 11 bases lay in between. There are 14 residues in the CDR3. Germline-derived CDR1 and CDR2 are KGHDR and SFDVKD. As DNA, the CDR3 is TGTGCCACCAGTGATCCGACAGCTTCCTATGGCTACACCTTC. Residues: CATSDPTASYGYTF.

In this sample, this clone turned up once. CDR3 sequence reads: CASSMGGGSNSGYTF. Here the CDR3 DNA reads TGTGCCAGTAGTATGGGAGGAGGCTCTAATTCCGGCTACACCTTC. The chain couples TRBV19 to TRBJ1-2; D not resolved. From germline, CDR1 is LNHDA and CDR2 SQIVND (reference sequence). The CDR3 is 15 amino acids. With 3 bases removed from V and 8 bases from J, the gap between germline ends came to 19 bases.

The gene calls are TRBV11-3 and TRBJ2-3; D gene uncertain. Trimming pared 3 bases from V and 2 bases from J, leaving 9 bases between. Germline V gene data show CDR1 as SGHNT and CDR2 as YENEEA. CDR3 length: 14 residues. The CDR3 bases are TGTGCCAGCAGCTTGGGCCGCTTCACAGATACGCAGTATTTT. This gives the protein CASSLGRFTDTQYF.

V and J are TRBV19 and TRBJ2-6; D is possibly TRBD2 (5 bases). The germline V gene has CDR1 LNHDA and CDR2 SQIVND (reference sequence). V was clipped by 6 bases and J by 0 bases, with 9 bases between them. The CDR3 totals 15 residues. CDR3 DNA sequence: TGTGCCAGTAGGACCGGGGACTCTGGGGCCAACGTCCTGACTTTC. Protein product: CASRTGDSGANVLTF.

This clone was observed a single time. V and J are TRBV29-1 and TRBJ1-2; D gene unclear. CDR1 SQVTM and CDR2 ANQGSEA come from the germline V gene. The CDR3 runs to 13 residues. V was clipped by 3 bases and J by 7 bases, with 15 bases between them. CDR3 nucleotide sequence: TGCAGCGTTGATGATAGCGGGATGCCTGGCTACACCTTC. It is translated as CSVDDSGMPGYTF.

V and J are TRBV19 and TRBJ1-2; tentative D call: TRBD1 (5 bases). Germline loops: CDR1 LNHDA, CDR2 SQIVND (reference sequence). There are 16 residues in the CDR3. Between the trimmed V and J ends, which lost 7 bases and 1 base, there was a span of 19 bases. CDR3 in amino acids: CASTFGQWSLNYGYTF. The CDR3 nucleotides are TGTGCCAGTACCTTCGGACAATGGTCTCTTAACTATGGCTACACCTTC.

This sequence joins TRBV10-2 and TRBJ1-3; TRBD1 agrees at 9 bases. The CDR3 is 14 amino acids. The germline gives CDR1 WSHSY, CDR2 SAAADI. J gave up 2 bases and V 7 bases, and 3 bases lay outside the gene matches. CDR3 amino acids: CASKTGGTGNTIYF. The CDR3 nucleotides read TGCGCCAGCAAAACAGGGGGCACTGGAAACACCATATATTTT.

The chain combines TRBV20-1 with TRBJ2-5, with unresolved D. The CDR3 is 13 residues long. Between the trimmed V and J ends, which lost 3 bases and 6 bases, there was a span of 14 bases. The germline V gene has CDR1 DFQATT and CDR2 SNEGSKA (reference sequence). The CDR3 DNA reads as TGCAGTGCTAGTCTTCAGTCGTTAAAGACCCAGTACTTC. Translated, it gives CSASLQSLKTQYF.